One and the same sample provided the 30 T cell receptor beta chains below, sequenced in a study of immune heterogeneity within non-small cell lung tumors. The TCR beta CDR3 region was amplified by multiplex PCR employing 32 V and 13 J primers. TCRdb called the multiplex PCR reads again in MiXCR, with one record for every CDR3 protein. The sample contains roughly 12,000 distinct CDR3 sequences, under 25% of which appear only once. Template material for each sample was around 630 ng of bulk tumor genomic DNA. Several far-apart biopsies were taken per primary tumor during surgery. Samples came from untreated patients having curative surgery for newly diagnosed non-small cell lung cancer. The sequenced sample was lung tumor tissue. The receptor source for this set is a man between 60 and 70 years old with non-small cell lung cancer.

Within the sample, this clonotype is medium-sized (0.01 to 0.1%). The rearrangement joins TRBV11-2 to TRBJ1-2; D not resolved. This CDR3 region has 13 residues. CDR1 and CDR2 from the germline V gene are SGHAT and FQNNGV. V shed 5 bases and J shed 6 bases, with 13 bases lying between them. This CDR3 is CASSRGVANGYTF. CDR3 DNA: TGTGCCAGCAGCCGAGGAGTGGCGAATGGCTACACCTTC.

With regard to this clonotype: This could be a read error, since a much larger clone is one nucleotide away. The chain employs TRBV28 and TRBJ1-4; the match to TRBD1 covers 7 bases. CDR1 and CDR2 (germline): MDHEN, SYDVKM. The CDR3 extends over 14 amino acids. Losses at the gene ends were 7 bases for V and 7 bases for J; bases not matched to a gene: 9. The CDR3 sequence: CASIFRGWSEKLFF. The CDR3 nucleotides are TGTGCCAGCATATTCAGGGGGTGGAGTGAAAAACTGTTTTTT.

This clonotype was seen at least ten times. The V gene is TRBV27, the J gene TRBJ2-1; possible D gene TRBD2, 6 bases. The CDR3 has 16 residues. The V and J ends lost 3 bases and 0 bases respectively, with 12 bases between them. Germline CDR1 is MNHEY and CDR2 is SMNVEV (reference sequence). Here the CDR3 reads CASSFRYGSSYNEQFF. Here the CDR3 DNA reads TGTGCCAGCAGTTTCCGTTACGGGAGCTCCTACAATGAGCAGTTCTTC.

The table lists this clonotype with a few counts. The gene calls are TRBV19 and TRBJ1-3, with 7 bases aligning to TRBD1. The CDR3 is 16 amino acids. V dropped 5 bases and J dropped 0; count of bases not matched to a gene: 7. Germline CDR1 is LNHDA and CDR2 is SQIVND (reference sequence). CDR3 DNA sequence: TGTGCCAGTAGTGCAAGACAGGGATCCTCTGGAAACACCATATATTTT. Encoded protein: CASSARQGSSGNTIYF.

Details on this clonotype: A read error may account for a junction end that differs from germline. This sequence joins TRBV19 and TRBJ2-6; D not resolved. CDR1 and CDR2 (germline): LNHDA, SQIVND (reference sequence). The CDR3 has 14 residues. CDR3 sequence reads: CDSGWASGANVLTF. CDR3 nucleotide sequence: TGTGACAGTGGGTGGGCCTCTGGGGCCAACGTCCTGACTTTC.

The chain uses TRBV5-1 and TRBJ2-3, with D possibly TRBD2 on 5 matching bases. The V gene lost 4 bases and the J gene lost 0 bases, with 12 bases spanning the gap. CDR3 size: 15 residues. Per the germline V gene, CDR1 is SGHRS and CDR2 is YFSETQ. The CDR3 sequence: CASSLFSGSTDTQYF. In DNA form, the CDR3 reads TGCGCCAGCAGCCTCTTTTCGGGGAGCACAGATACGCAGTATTTT.

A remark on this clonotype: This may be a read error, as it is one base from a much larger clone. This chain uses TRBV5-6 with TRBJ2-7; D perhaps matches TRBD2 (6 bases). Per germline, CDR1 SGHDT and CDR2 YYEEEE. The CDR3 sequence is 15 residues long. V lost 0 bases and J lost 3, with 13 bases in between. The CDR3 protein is CASSLAGSSGYEQYF. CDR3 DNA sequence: TGTGCCAGCAGCTTGGCGGGGAGTAGCGGCTACGAGCAGTACTTC.

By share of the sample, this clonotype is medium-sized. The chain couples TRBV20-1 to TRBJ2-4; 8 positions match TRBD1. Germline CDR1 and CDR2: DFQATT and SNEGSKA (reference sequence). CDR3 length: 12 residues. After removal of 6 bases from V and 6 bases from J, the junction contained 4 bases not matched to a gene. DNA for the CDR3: TGCAGTGCCAATGACAGGGGAAACATTCAGTACTTC. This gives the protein CSANDRGNIQYF.

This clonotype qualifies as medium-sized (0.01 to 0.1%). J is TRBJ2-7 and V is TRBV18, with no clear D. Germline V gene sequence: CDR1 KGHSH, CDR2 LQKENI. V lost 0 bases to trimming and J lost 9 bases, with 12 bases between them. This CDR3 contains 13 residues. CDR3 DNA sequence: TGTGCCAGCTCACCACCGCTCGAAGCTGGGCAGTACTTC. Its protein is CASSPPLEAGQYF. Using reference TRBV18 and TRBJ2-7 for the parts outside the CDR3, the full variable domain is NAGVMQNPRHLVRRRGQEARLRCSPMKGHSHVYWYRQLPEEGLKFMVYLQKENIIDESGMPKERFSAEFPKEGPSILRIQQVVRGDSAAYFCASSPPLEAGQYFGPGTRLTVT.

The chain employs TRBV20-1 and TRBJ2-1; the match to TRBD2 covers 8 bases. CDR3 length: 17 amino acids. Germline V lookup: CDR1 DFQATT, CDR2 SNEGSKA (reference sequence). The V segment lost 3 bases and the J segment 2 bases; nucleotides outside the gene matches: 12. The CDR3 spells CSASSGAGAFTYNEQFF. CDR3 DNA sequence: TGCAGTGCTAGTTCTGGAGCGGGAGCTTTTACCTACAATGAGCAGTTCTTC.

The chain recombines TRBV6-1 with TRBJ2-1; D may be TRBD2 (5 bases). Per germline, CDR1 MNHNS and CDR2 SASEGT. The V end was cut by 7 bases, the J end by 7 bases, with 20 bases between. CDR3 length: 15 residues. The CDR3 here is CASTITRGISNEQFF. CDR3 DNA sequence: TGTGCCAGCACTATAACTAGAGGGATTTCGAATGAGCAGTTCTTC.

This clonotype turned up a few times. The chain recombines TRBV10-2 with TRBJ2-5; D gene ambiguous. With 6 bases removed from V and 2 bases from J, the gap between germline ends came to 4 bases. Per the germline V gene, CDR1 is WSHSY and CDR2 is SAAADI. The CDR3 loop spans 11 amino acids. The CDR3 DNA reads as TGCGCCAGCAGGTCACAAGAGACCCAGTACTTC. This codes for CASRSQETQYF.

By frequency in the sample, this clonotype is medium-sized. The CDR3 DNA reads TGTGCCAGTAGTAGTGCAGGCCTGAACACTGAAGCTTTCTTT. Its translation is CASSSAGLNTEAFF. The V gene is TRBV19, the J gene TRBJ1-1, with D uncertain. Trimming shortened V by 4 bases and J by 0 bases, and 9 bases separated the two germline ends. The germline V gene encodes CDR1 LNHDA and CDR2 SQIVND (reference sequence). The CDR3 runs 14 residues.

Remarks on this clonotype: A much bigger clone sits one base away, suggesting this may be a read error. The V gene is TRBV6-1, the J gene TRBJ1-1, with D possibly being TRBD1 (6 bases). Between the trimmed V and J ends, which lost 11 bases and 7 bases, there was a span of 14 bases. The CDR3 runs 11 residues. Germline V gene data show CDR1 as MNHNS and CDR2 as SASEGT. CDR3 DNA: TGTGCCGGCAAGACAGGACTTGAAGCTTTCTTT. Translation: CAGKTGLEAFF.

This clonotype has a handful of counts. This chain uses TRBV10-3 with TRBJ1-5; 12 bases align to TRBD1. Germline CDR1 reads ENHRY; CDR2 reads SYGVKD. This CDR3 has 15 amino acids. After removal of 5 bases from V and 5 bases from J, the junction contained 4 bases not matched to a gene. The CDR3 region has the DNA TGTGCCATCAGTACGGGACAGGGGGCGGATCAGCCCCAGCATTTT. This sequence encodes CAISTGQGADQPQHF.

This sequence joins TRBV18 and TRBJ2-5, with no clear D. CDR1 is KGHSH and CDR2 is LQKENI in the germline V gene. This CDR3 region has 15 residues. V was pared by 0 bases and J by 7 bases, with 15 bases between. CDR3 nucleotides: TGTGCCAGCTCACCACCGGATTCGACCCCGTGGACCCAGTACTTC. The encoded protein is CASSPPDSTPWTQYF.

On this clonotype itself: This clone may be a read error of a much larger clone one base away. The CDR3 is CATSRDMVPGGYTF. In DNA, the CDR3 is TGTGCCACCAGCAGAGACATGGTTCCGGGGGGCTACACCTTC. This sequence joins TRBV15 and TRBJ1-2, with no clear D. The CDR3 extends over 14 amino acids. The V end lost 0 bases, the J end lost 8 bases, and 13 bases lay between the germline ends. Germline V gene sequence: CDR1 LNHNV, CDR2 YYDKDF (reference sequence).

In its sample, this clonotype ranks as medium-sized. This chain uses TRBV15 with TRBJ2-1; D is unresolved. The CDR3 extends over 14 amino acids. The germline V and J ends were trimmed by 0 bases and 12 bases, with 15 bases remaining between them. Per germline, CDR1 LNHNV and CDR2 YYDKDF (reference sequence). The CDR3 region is CATSRDDTSNGQFF. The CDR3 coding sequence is TGTGCCACCAGCAGAGATGACACGTCTAACGGGCAGTTCTTC.

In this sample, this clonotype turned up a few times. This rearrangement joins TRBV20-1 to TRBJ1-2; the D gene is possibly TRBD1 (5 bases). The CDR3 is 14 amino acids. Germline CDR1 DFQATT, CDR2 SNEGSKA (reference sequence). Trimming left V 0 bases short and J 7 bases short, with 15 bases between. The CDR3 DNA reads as TGCAGTGCTAGAGATCCTCAGGGATATAGTGGCTACACCTTC. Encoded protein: CSARDPQGYSGYTF.

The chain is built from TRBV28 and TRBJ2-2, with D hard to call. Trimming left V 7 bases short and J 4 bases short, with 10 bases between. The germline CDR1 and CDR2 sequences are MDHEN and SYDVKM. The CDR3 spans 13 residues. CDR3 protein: CASTRAVTGELFF. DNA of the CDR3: TGTGCCAGCACCCGGGCCGTCACCGGGGAGCTGTTTTTT.

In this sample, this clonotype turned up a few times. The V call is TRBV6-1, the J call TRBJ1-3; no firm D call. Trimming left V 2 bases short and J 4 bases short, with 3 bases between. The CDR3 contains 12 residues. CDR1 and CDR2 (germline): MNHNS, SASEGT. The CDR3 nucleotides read TGTGCCAGCAGTGAATCGGGAAACACCATATATTTT. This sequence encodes CASSESGNTIYF.

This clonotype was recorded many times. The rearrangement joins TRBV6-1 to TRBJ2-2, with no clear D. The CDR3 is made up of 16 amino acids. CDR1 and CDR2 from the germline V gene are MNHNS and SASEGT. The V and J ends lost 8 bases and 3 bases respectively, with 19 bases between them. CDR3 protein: CASPPAGSRYTGELFF. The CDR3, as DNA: TGTGCCAGCCCTCCCGCCGGGTCGAGATACACCGGGGAGCTGTTTTTT.

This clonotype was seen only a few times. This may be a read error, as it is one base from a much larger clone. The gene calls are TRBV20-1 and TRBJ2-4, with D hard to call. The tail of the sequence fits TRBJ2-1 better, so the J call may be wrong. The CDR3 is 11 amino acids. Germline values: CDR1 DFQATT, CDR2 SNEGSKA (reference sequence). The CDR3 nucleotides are TGCAGTGCTAGAGTATCCAGCGAGCAGTTCTTC. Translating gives CSARVSSEQFF.

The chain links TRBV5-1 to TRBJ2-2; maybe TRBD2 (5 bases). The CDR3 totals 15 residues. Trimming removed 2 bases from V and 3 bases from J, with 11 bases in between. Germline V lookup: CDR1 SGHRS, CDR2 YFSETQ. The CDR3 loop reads CASSFVAGDTGELFF. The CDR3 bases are TGCGCCAGCAGCTTTGTGGCCGGGGACACCGGGGAGCTGTTTTTT.

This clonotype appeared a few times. CDR3 residues: CASSVRGISSDTQYF. Here the CDR3 DNA reads TGTGCCAGCAGCGTCAGGGGGATCTCCTCAGATACGCAGTATTTT. The genes are TRBV7-8 and TRBJ2-3; 7 positions agree with TRBD1. CDR1 and CDR2 from the germline V gene are SGHVS and FQNEAQ. V shed 5 bases and J 4 bases; nucleotides not matched to a gene: 9. This CDR3 is 15 amino acids long.

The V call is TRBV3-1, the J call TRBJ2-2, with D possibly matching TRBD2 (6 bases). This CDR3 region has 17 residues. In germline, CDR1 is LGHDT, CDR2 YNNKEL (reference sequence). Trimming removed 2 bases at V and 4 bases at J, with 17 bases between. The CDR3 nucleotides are TGTGCCAGCAGCCAAATGTACGGGGGAGAGGGCACCGGGGAGCTGTTTTTT. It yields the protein CASSQMYGGEGTGELFF.

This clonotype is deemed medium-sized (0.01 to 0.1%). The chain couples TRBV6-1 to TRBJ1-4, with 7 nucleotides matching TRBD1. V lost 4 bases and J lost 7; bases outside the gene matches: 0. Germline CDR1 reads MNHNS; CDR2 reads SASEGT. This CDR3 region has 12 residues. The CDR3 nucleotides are TGTGCCAGCAGTGCAGGGGGTGAAAAACTGTTTTTT. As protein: CASSAGGEKLFF.

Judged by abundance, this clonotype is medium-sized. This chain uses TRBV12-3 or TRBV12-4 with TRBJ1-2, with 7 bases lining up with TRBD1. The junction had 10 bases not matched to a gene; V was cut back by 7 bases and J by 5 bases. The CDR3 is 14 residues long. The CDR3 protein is CASTYSGTAYGYTF. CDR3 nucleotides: TGTGCCAGCACTTACTCCGGGACAGCTTATGGCTACACCTTC.

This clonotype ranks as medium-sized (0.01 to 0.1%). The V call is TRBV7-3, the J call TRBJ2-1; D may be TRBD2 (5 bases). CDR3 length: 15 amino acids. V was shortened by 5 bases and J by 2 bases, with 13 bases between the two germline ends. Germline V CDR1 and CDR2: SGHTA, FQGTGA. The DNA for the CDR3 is TGTGCCAGCAGCCCTGACTACTATGCCTACAATGAGCAGTTCTTC. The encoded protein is CASSPDYYAYNEQFF.

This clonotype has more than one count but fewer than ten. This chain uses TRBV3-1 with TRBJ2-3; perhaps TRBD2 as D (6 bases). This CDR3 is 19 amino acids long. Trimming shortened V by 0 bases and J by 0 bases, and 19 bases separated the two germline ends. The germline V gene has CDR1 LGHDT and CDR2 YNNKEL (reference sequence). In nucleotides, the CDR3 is TGTGCCAGCAGCCAAGATCGGGGAGGAATACGACCTAGCACAGATACGCAGTATTTT. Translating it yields CASSQDRGGIRPSTDTQYF.